One T cell receptor (beta chain) is described in this entry. This sample stems from a study of cytomegalovirus exposure and HLA in healthy donors. In germline, CDR1 is SGHDT, CDR2 YYEEEE. CDR3 length: 17 amino acids. The germline V and J ends were trimmed by 0 bases and 1 base, with 11 bases remaining between them. PCR amplification relied on 60 Vbeta primers (plus 13 Jbeta primers). Repertoires were generated with immunoSEQ multiplex PCR, while TCRdb's copy carries only in-frame clones and drops some. The sample lists around 94,000 clones, approximately 80% seen once, with around 5.3% in the top ten.

Sequencing input: PBMCs. This receptor was taken from a woman aged 40 to 50 in good health and CMV-seronegative. The gene calls are TRBV5-6 and TRBJ1-6; D is ambiguous. The CDR3 sequence: CASSLGGLRSYNSPLHF. The CDR3 region has the DNA TGTGCCAGCAGCTTGGGAGGGTTGAGATCCTATAATTCACCCCTCCACTTT.